This TCR beta chain is drawn from a study of blood T cell repertoires in COVID-19. This clone has only one observation. Libraries were prepared by immunoSEQ multiplex PCR; TCRdb keeps only in-frame clonotypes and omits some of them. The table includes 450,000 to 600,000 clones, roughly nine tenths detected once. From germline, CDR1 is SGHTA and CDR2 FQGNSA. The CDR3 runs 15 residues. Trimming at V came to 5 bases and at J to 1 base, leaving 5 bases not matched to a gene. The material sequenced was PBMCs or T cells enriched from blood (not recorded which). The sequence came from a woman aged 18-30 years who had recovered from COVID-19. The genes are TRBV7-2 and TRBJ2-5, with TRBD2 identical over 9 bases. The CDR3 sequence is CASSPQLAGQETQYF. CDR3 coding DNA: TGTGCCAGCAGCCCCCAACTAGCGGGCCAAGAGACCCAGTACTTC.